The subject of this entry is one TCR beta chain. The data stem from a study of blood T cell repertoires in COVID-19. The table came from immunoSEQ multiplex PCR; TCRdb's copy has only in-frame clones and leaves some out. The data contain about 340,000 clones, 80% to 90% of them seen just once; the ten biggest clones take up over 6%. The CDR3 consists of 16 residues. Germline V gene lookup returns CDR1 SGHNT and CDR2 YYREEE (reference sequence). Losses at the gene ends were 0 bases for V and 2 bases for J; bases not matched to a gene: 6. The J gene is TRBJ2-7, the V gene TRBV5-4, with 9 bases fitting TRBD2. The clonotype comes from a woman in her forties or fifties with COVID-19, enrolled during active disease. The sequencing sample was made of peripheral blood. The CDR3 DNA reads TGTGCCAGCAGCTTGGCGGGCGGGAGGGCCCCCTACGAGCAGTACTTC. This encodes CASSLAGGRAPYEQYF.